Following are 24 T cell receptor beta chains from one sample sequenced in a study of blood T cell repertoires in COVID-19. The data were produced by immunoSEQ multiplex PCR, yet TCRdb's version contains in-frame clones alone and is incomplete. The profile covers a few hundred thousand clones, with over 75% appearing a single time and around 2.2% taken by the ten largest. Sequences were obtained from PBMCs or T cells enriched from blood (not recorded which). The receptors stem from a man younger than 40 who had recovered from COVID-19.

V gene TRBV27 combines with J gene TRBJ2-7; a weak D match, TRBD2 (6 bases). The CDR3 consists of 16 residues. V lost 2 bases and J 0 bases, leaving 14 bases between the germline ends. Germline V gene lookup returns CDR1 MNHEY and CDR2 SMNVEV (reference sequence). CDR3 sequence: CASSLGGTESSYEQYF. CDR3 nucleotide sequence: TGTGCCAGCAGTTTAGGGGGGACGGAGAGCTCCTACGAGCAGTACTTC.

The gene calls are TRBV7-3 and TRBJ2-3; 10 nucleotides line up with TRBD2. The CDR3 is made up of 17 amino acids. Per the germline V gene, CDR1 is SGHTA and CDR2 is FQGTGA. With V trimmed by 5 bases and J by 7 bases, 15 bases remained unmatched. The CDR3 DNA follows: TGTGCCAGCAGCCGCAGTGGTTCTAGCGGGGGCCCCAATACGCAGTATTTT. It encodes CASSRSGSSGGPNTQYF.

The chain joins TRBV19 to TRBJ1-4, with D possibly TRBD1 on 6 matching bases. V was pared by 3 bases and J by 5 bases, with 16 bases between. Germline V gene sequence: CDR1 LNHDA, CDR2 SQIVND (reference sequence). The CDR3 has 16 residues. The CDR3 loop is CASSMGAGVKNEKLFF. The CDR3 DNA reads TGTGCCAGTAGTATGGGTGCAGGGGTAAAAAATGAAAAACTGTTTTTT.

The rearrangement joins TRBV11-2 to TRBJ1-5; TRBD1 aligns across 10 bases. The CDR3 runs to 17 residues. CDR1 and CDR2 from the germline V gene are SGHAT and FQNNGV. The V segment lost 4 bases and the J segment 5 bases; nucleotides outside the gene matches: 11. The CDR3 region is CASSSWGQGKGYQPQHF. As DNA, the CDR3 is TGTGCCAGCAGCTCTTGGGGACAGGGGAAGGGCTATCAGCCCCAGCATTTT.

V gene TRBV19 combines with J gene TRBJ2-7, with 9 nucleotides matching TRBD1. Germline-derived CDR1 and CDR2 are LNHDA and SQIVND (reference sequence). With 6 bases clipped from V and 3 bases from J, the junction kept 9 bases outside the gene matches. The CDR3 has 15 residues. The CDR3 DNA sequence: TGTGCCAGTAGCATAAGGACAGGGGACTTCTACGAGCAGTACTTC. Translation gives CASSIRTGDFYEQYF.

This chain uses TRBV9 with TRBJ1-2, with 7 bases that match TRBD1. V shed 0 bases, J shed 6 bases, and the junction held 2 bases outside the gene matches. CDR3 length: 13 amino acids. Germline loops: CDR1 SGDLS, CDR2 YYNGEE. The CDR3 region has the DNA TGTGCCAGCAGCGTAGGAGGACAGGATGGCTACACCTTC. Translation: CASSVGGQDGYTF.

V and J are TRBV5-1 and TRBJ2-5, with D unresolved. The V end was cut by 1 base, the J end by 0 bases, with 7 bases between. CDR1 is SGHRS and CDR2 is YFSETQ in the germline V gene. The CDR3 is 14 amino acids. CDR3 protein: CASSLSPDQETQYF. The CDR3 DNA reads as TGCGCCAGCAGCTTGTCGCCAGACCAAGAGACCCAGTACTTC.

The rearrangement joins TRBV7-8 to TRBJ1-2, with a weak D call TRBD1 (5 bases). Trimming removed 1 base from V and 3 bases from J, with 9 bases in between. The CDR3 loop spans 14 amino acids. Looked up from germline, CDR1 is SGHVS and CDR2 is FQNEAQ. The CDR3 DNA reads TGTGCCAGCAGCTTAGTAGGGGTATACTATGGCTACACCTTC. Protein product: CASSLVGVYYGYTF.

In DNA form, the CDR3 reads TGTGCCAGCAGCAAACCGGGACAGGGATCGGAGACCCAGTACTTC. Residues: CASSKPGQGSETQYF. The chain joins TRBV13 to TRBJ2-5, with 9 positions matching TRBD1. V dropped 5 bases and J dropped 5; count of bases not matched to a gene: 9. The CDR3 sequence is 15 residues long. Germline V gene lookup returns CDR1 PRHDT and CDR2 FYEKMQ (reference sequence).

A few counts support this clone. In DNA form, the CDR3 reads TGTGCCAGCAGTTACCTCAGGACAGGGGGCGGATATGGCTACACCTTC. The encoded protein is CASSYLRTGGGYGYTF. The chain couples TRBV6-5 to TRBJ1-2; TRBD1 agrees at 11 bases. J was trimmed by 5 bases and V by 2 bases; bases with no gene match: 7. The germline V gene has CDR1 MNHEY and CDR2 SVGAGI. The CDR3 is made up of 16 amino acids.

This clone has a handful of counts. The chain carries TRBV5-5 and TRBJ1-2; D may be TRBD1 (6 bases). The CDR3 loop spans 15 amino acids. Germline CDR1 reads SGHKS; CDR2 reads YYEKEE (reference sequence). V lost 3 bases to trimming and J lost 4 bases, with 16 bases between them. The CDR3 loop is CASSSEQTGSYGYTF. CDR3 bases: TGTGCCAGCAGCTCGGAACAGACAGGTAGCTATGGCTACACCTTC. Supplemented by reference TRBV5-5 and TRBJ1-2, the full variable domain reads DAGVTQSPTHLIKTRGQQVTLRCSPISGHKSVSWYQQVLGQGPQFIFQYYEKEERGRGNFPDRFSARQFPNYSSELNVNALLLGDSALYLCASSSEQTGSYGYTFGSGTRLTVV.

This chain links TRBV12-5 with TRBJ1-2; weak D call: TRBD1 (6 bases). CDR3 size: 13 residues. With 5 bases removed from V and 4 bases from J, the gap between germline ends came to 11 bases. The germline V gene encodes CDR1 LGHNT and CDR2 FRNRAP. As DNA, the CDR3 is TGTGCTAGTGGTGCAGGGGAATTCTATGGCTACACCTTC. This gives the protein CASGAGEFYGYTF.

This clone was recorded once. The V gene is TRBV6-2 or TRBV6-3, the J gene TRBJ1-1; D possibly corresponds to TRBD1 (6 bases). There are 17 residues in the CDR3. The germline V gene encodes CDR1 MNHEY and CDR2 SVGEGT. V dropped 5 bases and J dropped 8 bases, with 27 bases sitting between them. Here the CDR3 DNA reads TGTGCCAGCAGTGCACTTAAAATACCGGGACAAGGAACCGAAGCTTTCTTT. It codes for CASSALKIPGQGTEAFF.

The chain links TRBV5-1 to TRBJ2-2; no definite D call. The CDR3 runs 11 residues. The germline V gene encodes CDR1 SGHRS and CDR2 YFSETQ. V lost 0 bases and J 10 bases, leaving 4 bases between the germline ends. The DNA of the CDR3 is TGCGCCAGCAGCTTGGCTCTGGAGCTGTTTTTT. It is translated as CASSLALELFF.

This chain uses TRBV30 with TRBJ1-3; 7 nucleotides agree with TRBD1. Germline lookup yields CDR1 GTSNPN and CDR2 SVGIG (reference sequence). J was trimmed by 2 bases and V by 6 bases; bases with no gene match: 4. This CDR3 region has 13 residues. The CDR3 bases are TGTGCCTGCACGACAGGGCCTGGAAACACCATATATTTT. Amino acids: CACTTGPGNTIYF.

V and J are TRBV18 and TRBJ2-2, with 7 bases matching TRBD1. CDR1 and CDR2 from the germline V gene are KGHSH and LQKENI. The CDR3 extends over 15 amino acids. Trimming took 3 bases from V and 5 from J; bases not matched to a gene: 6. The CDR3 nucleotides read TGTGCCAGCTCACCGCGACAGGGACATACCGGGGAGCTGTTTTTT. Translating gives CASSPRQGHTGELFF.

This chain uses TRBV10-3 with TRBJ2-7; 7 bases line up with TRBD1. J was trimmed by 0 bases and V by 0 bases; bases with no gene match: 2. CDR3 length: 15 residues. Germline V lookup: CDR1 ENHRY, CDR2 SYGVKD. The CDR3 DNA is TGTGCCATCAGTGAGTCGACAGGGAGCTCCTACGAGCAGTACTTC. Its protein product is CAISESTGSSYEQYF.

The chain links TRBV10-1 to TRBJ2-3; D may be TRBD1 (5 bases). The CDR3 contains 14 residues. The germline V gene encodes CDR1 WNHNN and CDR2 SYGVQD (reference sequence). V was clipped by 3 bases and J by 7 bases, with 14 bases between them. The CDR3 protein is CASSETQGTNTQYF. CDR3 in DNA: TGCGCCAGCAGTGAAACCCAGGGAACAAATACGCAGTATTTT.

This chain uses TRBV7-9 with TRBJ2-5, with 7 bases identical to TRBD1. The CDR3 has 15 residues. CDR1 and CDR2 (germline): SEHNR, FQNEAQ (reference sequence). J was trimmed by 3 bases and V by 6 bases; bases with no gene match: 10. The CDR3 reads CASRKSSQGEETQYF. The CDR3 region has the DNA TGTGCCAGCAGGAAAAGTTCCCAGGGGGAAGAGACCCAGTACTTC. The full variable domain, its missing parts supplied by reference TRBV7-9 and TRBJ2-5, is DTGVSQNPRHKITKRGQNVTFRCDPISEHNRLYWYRQTLGQGPEFLTYFQNEAQLEKSRLLSDRFSAERPKGSFSTLEIQRTEQGDSAMYLCASRKSSQGEETQYFGPGTRLLVL.

The chain is built from TRBV1 and TRBJ1-2. TRBV1 is described as a pseudogene. The CDR3 is 10 amino acids. The CDR3 DNA reads as TGCACCAGCAGCCGCCTTAGATCGCCCTGG. It codes for CTSSRLRSPW.

This clone was counted a single time. The sample carries other DNA sequences with the same CDR3. The chain joins TRBV6-2 or TRBV6-3 to TRBJ2-1, with no clear D. This CDR3 is built from 12 residues. Per germline, CDR1 MNHEY and CDR2 SVGEGT. The V gene lost 2 bases and the J gene lost 7 bases, with 6 bases spanning the gap. CDR3 protein: CASSYARNEQFF. CDR3 nucleotides: TGTGCCAGCAGTTACGCACGGAATGAGCAGTTCTTC.

The chain carries TRBV3-1 (or the pseudogene TRBV3-2) and TRBJ1-2; 9 bases line up with TRBD1. The germline gives CDR1 LGHDT, CDR2 YNNKEL (reference sequence). Trimming removed 1 base from V and 2 bases from J; junction bases left unmatched: 2. The CDR3 extends over 15 amino acids. CDR3 nucleotides: TGTGCCAGCAGCCAAGCTACAGGGGGCAACTATGGCTACACCTTC. This sequence encodes CASSQATGGNYGYTF.

The chain has TRBV11-3 and TRBJ2-2, with D possibly matching TRBD1 (8 bases). The CDR3 extends over 15 amino acids. Germline V lookup: CDR1 SGHNT, CDR2 YENEEA. Trimming shortened V by 5 bases and J by 3 bases, and 13 bases separated the two germline ends. This CDR3 reads CASSTGGADTGELFF. The CDR3 DNA sequence: TGTGCCAGCAGCACAGGGGGGGCTGACACCGGGGAGCTGTTTTTT.

V gene TRBV3-1 (or the pseudogene TRBV3-2) combines with J gene TRBJ2-7; D gene unclear. Germline loops: CDR1 LGHDT, CDR2 YNNKEL (reference sequence). There are 16 residues in the CDR3. With 1 base removed from V and 4 bases from J, the gap between germline ends came to 17 bases. CDR3 loop: CASSQVLVQARYEQYF. The DNA of the CDR3 is TGTGCCAGCAGCCAAGTCTTGGTCCAGGCACGGTACGAGCAGTACTTC.